This T cell receptor beta chain was captured by sequencing in a study of lymphopenia after photon versus proton radiotherapy. Some clones are missing from TCRdb's copy, which holds only in-frame ones; the method was immunoSEQ multiplex PCR. Of 150,000 to 200,000 clones in the sample, about 85% were seen once. Trimming left V 5 bases short and J 4 bases short, with 13 bases between. Germline V gives CDR1 LNHDA, CDR2 SQIVND (reference sequence). The CDR3 extends over 14 amino acids. The sample in question was peripheral blood, obtained from a patient treated with photon-based radiotherapy. The TCR sequence derives from a man aged 50-60 years with gastric cancer. The chain links TRBV19 to TRBJ2-3; maybe TRBD1 (5 bases). This CDR3 reads CASSSWQGADTQYF. CDR3 coding DNA: TGTGCCAGTAGTTCCTGGCAGGGCGCAGATACGCAGTATTTT. Combining the CDR3 with reference TRBV19 and TRBJ2-3 gives the whole variable domain DGGITQSPKYLFRKEGQNVTLSCEQNLNHDAMYWYRQDPGQGLRLIYYSQIVNDFQKGDIAEGYSVSREKKESFPLTVTSAQKNPTAFYLCASSSWQGADTQYFGPGTRLTVL.